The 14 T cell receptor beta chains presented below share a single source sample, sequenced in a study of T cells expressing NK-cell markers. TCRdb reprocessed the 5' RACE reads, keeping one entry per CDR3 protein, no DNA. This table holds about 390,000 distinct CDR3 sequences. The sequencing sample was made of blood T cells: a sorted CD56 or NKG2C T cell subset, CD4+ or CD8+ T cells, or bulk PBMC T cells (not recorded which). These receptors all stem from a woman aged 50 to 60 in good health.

This CDR3 reads CATSRETSSGRTQYF. The chain joins TRBV15 to TRBJ2-3; the TCRdb D gene call, TRBD2, has no DNA to confirm it. Germline loops: CDR1 LNHNV, CDR2 YYDKDF (reference sequence). CDR3 length: 15 residues.

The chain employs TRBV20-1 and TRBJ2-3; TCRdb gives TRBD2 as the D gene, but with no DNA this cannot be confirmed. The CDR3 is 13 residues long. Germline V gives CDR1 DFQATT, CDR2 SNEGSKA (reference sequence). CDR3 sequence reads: CSARDTLLDTQYF.

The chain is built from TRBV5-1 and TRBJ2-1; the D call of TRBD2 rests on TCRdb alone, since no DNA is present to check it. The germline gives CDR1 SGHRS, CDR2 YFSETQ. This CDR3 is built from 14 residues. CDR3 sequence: CASNTAGGYNEQFF.

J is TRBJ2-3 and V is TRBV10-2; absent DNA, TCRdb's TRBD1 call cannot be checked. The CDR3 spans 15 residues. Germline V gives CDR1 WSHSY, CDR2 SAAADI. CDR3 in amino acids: CASSAGTGRGDTQYF.

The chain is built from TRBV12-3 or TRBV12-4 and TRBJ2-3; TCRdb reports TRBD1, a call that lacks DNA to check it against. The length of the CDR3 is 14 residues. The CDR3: CASSLGQFTDTQYF.

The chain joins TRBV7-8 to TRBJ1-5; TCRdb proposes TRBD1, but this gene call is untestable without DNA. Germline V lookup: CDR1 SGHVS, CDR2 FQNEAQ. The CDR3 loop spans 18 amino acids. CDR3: CASSSPTGFMLGNQPQHF.

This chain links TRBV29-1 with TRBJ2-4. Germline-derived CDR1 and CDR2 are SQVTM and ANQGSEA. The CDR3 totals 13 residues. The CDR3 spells CSGRMSDLNIQYF.

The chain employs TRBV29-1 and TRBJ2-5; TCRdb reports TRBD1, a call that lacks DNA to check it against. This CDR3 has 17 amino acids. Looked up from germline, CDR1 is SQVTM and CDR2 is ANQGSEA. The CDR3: CSVELALGSGLQETQYF.

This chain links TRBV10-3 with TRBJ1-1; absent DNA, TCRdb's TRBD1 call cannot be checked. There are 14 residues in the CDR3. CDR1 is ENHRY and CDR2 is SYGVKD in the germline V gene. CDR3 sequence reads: CAISESRQGTEAFF.

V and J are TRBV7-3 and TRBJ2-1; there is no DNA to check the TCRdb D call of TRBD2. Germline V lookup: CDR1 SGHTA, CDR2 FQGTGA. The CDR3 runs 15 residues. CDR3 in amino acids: CASSFRLAGNNEQFF.

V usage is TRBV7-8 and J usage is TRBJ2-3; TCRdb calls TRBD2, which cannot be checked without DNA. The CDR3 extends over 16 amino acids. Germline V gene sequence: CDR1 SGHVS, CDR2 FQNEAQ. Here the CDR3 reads CASSSNLAGGTDTQYF. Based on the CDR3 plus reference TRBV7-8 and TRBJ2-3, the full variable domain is GAGVSQSPRYKVAKRGQDVALRCDPISGHVSLFWYQQALGQGPEFLTYFQNEAQLDKSGLPSDRFFAERPEGSVSTLKIQRTQQEDSAVYLCASSSNLAGGTDTQYFGPGTRLTVL.

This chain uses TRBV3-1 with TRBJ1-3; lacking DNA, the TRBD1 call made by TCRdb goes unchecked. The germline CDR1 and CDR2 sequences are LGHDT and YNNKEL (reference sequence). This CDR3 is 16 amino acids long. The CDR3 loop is CASSQSWGRAGNTIYF.

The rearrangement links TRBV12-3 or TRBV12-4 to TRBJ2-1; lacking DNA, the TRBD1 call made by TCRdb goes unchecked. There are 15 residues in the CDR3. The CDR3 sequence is CASSNRQGSYNEQFF.

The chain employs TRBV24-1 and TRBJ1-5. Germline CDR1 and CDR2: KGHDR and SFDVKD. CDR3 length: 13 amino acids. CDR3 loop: CATSEGFRQPQHF.